Listed below are T cell receptor beta chains from one sample, sequenced in a study of cytomegalovirus exposure and HLA in healthy donors. Assay: immunoSEQ multiplex PCR; the TCRdb copy retains only in-frame clones and omits some. The sample shows 120,000 to 150,000 clones, around 90% of them seen only once. Sequencing was carried out using PBMCs. The receptors derive from a woman in her 40s in good health and CMV-seronegative. Both conserved end residues are part of each CDR3. A D gene is named only where the DNA matches it firmly. Clone size is stated in some rows and not others, as once, few, many or a class when expanded.

j_call clone_size d_call v_call cdr3_nt cdr3_aa
TRBJ2-1 - - TRBV5-1 TGCGCCAGCAGCTTTTCAGCTGGGCCCTACAATGAGCAGTTCTTC CASSFSAGPYNEQFF
TRBJ2-5 - - TRBV11-2 TGTGCCAGCACCTATAGCAGGGGAGAGACCCAGTACTTC CASTYSRGETQYF
TRBJ2-7 - TRBD2 TRBV5-4 TGTGCCAGCAGCTTCGGGCTAGCGGGTTCCTACGAGCAGTACTTC CASSFGLAGSYEQYF
TRBJ2-1 - TRBD2 TRBV2 TGTGCCAGCAGTTCTAAGCGGGGGAACTCCTACAATGAGCAGTTCTTC CASSSKRGNSYNEQFF
TRBJ2-7 - TRBD1 TRBV29-1 TGCAGCGTTCCGGGACAGGGGGCCTACGAGCAGTACTTC CSVPGQGAYEQYF
TRBJ2-7 - TRBD2 TRBV28 TGTGCCAGCAGTTTTAATTCGGCTAGCGGGAGGGACGAGCAGTACTTC CASSFNSASGRDEQYF
TRBJ2-1 - TRBD2 TRBV7-2 TGTGCCAGCAGCTTGACTAGCGGGAGCAATGAGCAGTTCTTC CASSLTSGSNEQFF
TRBJ2-1 once - TRBV18 TGTGCCAGCTCACCAGCTCTGGCGGGTTCCTACAATGAGCAGTTCTTC CASSPALAGSYNEQFF
TRBJ2-2 - TRBD1 TRBV5-1 TGCGCCAGCAGCTTGGAACCAGGGGGCCCGAACACCGGGGAGCTGTTTTTT CASSLEPGGPNTGELFF
TRBJ2-1 - TRBD2 TRBV6-4 TGTGCCAGCAGTGCAGGAAACAGGGGACTAGCGGGCAATGAGCAGTTCTTC CASSAGNRGLAGNEQFF
TRBJ2-5 - TRBD2 TRBV7-2 TGTGCCAGCGGACTAGCGGGAGAGGAGACCCAGTACTTC CASGLAGEETQYF
TRBJ2-2 - - TRBV9 TGTGCCAGCAGCCTCGGACTGACGAACACCGGGGAGCTGTTTTTT CASSLGLTNTGELFF
TRBJ2-5 - TRBD1 TRBV7-2 TGTGCCAGCAGACAGGGGCTTGGAGAGACCCAGTACTTC CASRQGLGETQYF
TRBJ1-4 - - TRBV3-2 TGTGCCAGCAGGCCCGACCGGGGATTT CASRPDRGF
TRBJ1-2 - TRBD1 TRBV5-6 TGTGCCAGCAGCTCCCCGGGACAGGGTGATGGCTACACCTTC CASSSPGQGDGYTF